This entry lists 28 T cell receptor beta chains sequenced from one sample in a study of blood T cells in healthy people across ages. Next came a second PCR, run for roughly 7 to 12 cycles, which used a sample-barcoded 5' primer along with a J-beta primer mix. One entry per CDR3 protein, called by TCRdb with MiXCR from the 5' RACE reads. The repertoire holds 700,000 to 950,000 distinct CDR3 sequences, with 55% to 75% as singletons. The sample was blood. The source of these receptors is a man between 25 and 39 years old in good health.

J is TRBJ2-3 and V is TRBV13, with D possibly matching TRBD2 (5 bases). Trimming took off 1 base at V and 6 bases at J, with 17 bases between the two ends. The CDR3 has 16 residues. Germline lookup yields CDR1 PRHDT and CDR2 FYEKMQ (reference sequence). The CDR3 sequence is CASSLDQEDEMDTQYF. The CDR3 bases are TGTGCCAGCAGCTTAGATCAGGAGGATGAGATGGATACGCAGTATTTT.

The sample holds many counts of this clonotype. This chain uses TRBV20-1 with TRBJ2-3, with D perhaps matching TRBD1 or TRBD2 (5 bases each). The V end was cut by 1 base, the J end by 4 bases, with 18 bases between. Germline CDR1 DFQATT, CDR2 SNEGSKA (reference sequence). The CDR3 extends over 16 amino acids. CDR3 region: CSARGPAPRGADTQYF. CDR3 DNA sequence: TGCAGTGCTAGAGGTCCCGCCCCCCGAGGGGCAGATACGCAGTATTTT.

The rearrangement joins TRBV12-5 to TRBJ2-1, with 7 bases fitting TRBD2. Trimming at V came to 4 bases and at J to 8 bases, leaving 11 bases not matched to a gene. The CDR3 has 15 residues. Germline V gives CDR1 LGHNT, CDR2 FRNRAP. The CDR3 region is CASGSPGLGQHEQFF. Written as DNA, the CDR3 is TGTGCTAGTGGTTCCCCCGGACTAGGCCAGCATGAGCAGTTCTTC.

The genes are TRBV20-1 and TRBJ2-4; TRBD2 matches at 7 bases. The J call is doubtful: the DNA matches TRBJ2-7 better. Germline assignment: CDR1 DFQATT and CDR2 SNEGSKA (reference sequence). The CDR3 runs 15 residues. Written as DNA, the CDR3 is TGCAGTGCTCCTAACCCTAGCGGTGATTCCGACGAGCAGTACTTC. This sequence encodes CSAPNPSGDSDEQYF.

V is TRBV29-1 and J is TRBJ2-3, with 8 bases identical to TRBD1. Unmatched junction bases numbered 11, after V lost 8 bases and J lost 4 bases. In germline, CDR1 is SQVTM, CDR2 ANQGSEA. The CDR3 consists of 14 residues. CDR3 sequence reads: CSFLPGTGADTQYF. CDR3 DNA: TGCAGCTTCCTTCCCGGGACAGGTGCAGATACGCAGTATTTT.

A few counts support this clonotype. The V gene is TRBV20-1, the J gene TRBJ1-1, with a weak D call TRBD1 (6 bases). This CDR3 has 13 residues. Deletions cut 6 bases from V and 1 base from J, with 12 bases between. Germline-derived CDR1 and CDR2 are DFQATT and SNEGSKA (reference sequence). CDR3 DNA: TGCAGTGCCACAGGGATTTGGAACACTGAAGCTTTCTTT. This sequence encodes CSATGIWNTEAFF.

V gene TRBV11-2 combines with J gene TRBJ2-7; TRBD2 might be the D (6 bases). The germline V and J ends were trimmed by 2 bases and 1 base, with 12 bases remaining between them. This CDR3 has 15 residues. Per the germline V gene, CDR1 is SGHAT and CDR2 is FQNNGV. As DNA, the CDR3 is TGTGCCAGCAGCTTATCTCGGGGGAATTCCTACGAGCAGTACTTC. Its protein product is CASSLSRGNSYEQYF.

The count of this clonotype is one. CDR3 amino acids: CASSGQTGSEQYF. The CDR3 DNA sequence: TGTGCCAGCAGTGGTCAAACAGGGAGCGAGCAGTACTTC. The V gene is TRBV2, the J gene TRBJ2-7, with a weak D call TRBD1 (6 bases). Trimming stripped 4 bases from V and 6 bases from J, with 13 bases between. Looked up from germline, CDR1 is SNHLY and CDR2 is FYNNEI. CDR3 length: 13 residues.

This chain uses TRBV20-1 with TRBJ2-5, with TRBD2 identical over 10 bases. Germline assignment: CDR1 DFQATT and CDR2 SNEGSKA (reference sequence). The CDR3 is made up of 15 amino acids. Trimming at V came to 6 bases and at J to 0 bases, leaving 7 bases not matched to a gene. The CDR3 is CSAPAGTSDQETQYF. In nucleotides, the CDR3 is TGCAGTGCCCCCGCGGGGACTAGCGACCAAGAGACCCAGTACTTC.

In this sample, this clonotype turned up a few times. The chain has TRBV13 and TRBJ2-7; 7 positions agree with TRBD1. The V gene's germline CDR1 is PRHDT and CDR2 FYEKMQ (reference sequence). This CDR3 spans 14 amino acids. V lost 4 bases, J lost 3 bases, and 6 bases stayed unmatched. CDR3 coding DNA: TGTGCCAGCAGCTCCGGGACAGAAATCTACGAGCAGTACTTC. Translated: CASSSGTEIYEQYF.

The V and J genes are TRBV7-2 and TRBJ1-5, with 7 bases identical to TRBD1. Per germline, CDR1 SGHTA and CDR2 FQGNSA. The CDR3 length is 15 residues. The V gene end was trimmed by 2 bases and the J gene end by 8 bases; junction bases not matched to a gene: 9. This chain's CDR3 is CASSLSTGVWEPQHF. CDR3 coding DNA: TGTGCCAGCAGCTTATCTACAGGGGTCTGGGAGCCCCAGCATTTT.

The chain couples TRBV7-3 to TRBJ2-7; perhaps TRBD1 as D (6 bases). CDR3 length equals 17 residues. The ends were cut back, 1 base at V and 1 base at J, with 17 bases in the middle. The V gene's germline CDR1 is SGHTA and CDR2 FQGTGA. CDR3 sequence: CASSLSRGGANSYEQYF. CDR3 in DNA: TGTGCCAGCAGCTTAAGCCGAGGGGGAGCCAATTCCTACGAGCAGTACTTC. The full variable domain, with the rest looked up from reference TRBV7-3 and TRBJ2-7, is GAGVSQTPSNKVTEKGKYVELRCDPISGHTALYWYRQSLGQGPEFLIYFQGTGAADDSGLPNDRFFAVRPEGSVSTLKIQRTERGDSAVYLCASSLSRGGANSYEQYFGPGTRLTVT.

The chain carries TRBV20-1 and TRBJ1-6, with unresolved D. The ends were cut back, 2 bases at V and 7 bases at J, with 15 bases in the middle. The CDR3 covers 15 residues. CDR1 DFQATT and CDR2 SNEGSKA come from the germline V gene (reference sequence). As DNA, the CDR3 is TGCAGTGCTAGACGCGTTCCAGACGCGAATTCACCCCTCCACTTT. Protein: CSARRVPDANSPLHF.

This chain links TRBV6-2 or TRBV6-3 with TRBJ2-7; 12 bases agree with TRBD2. There are 17 residues in the CDR3. The germline V gene encodes CDR1 MNHEY and CDR2 SVGEGT. V trimming: 2 bases; J trimming: 2 bases; junction bases outside the gene matches: 7. In DNA, the CDR3 is TGTGCCAGCAGTTACGCAAGACTAGCGGGAGTTACCTACGAGCAGTACTTC. Its translation is CASSYARLAGVTYEQYF.

The chain links TRBV25-1 to TRBJ2-1; TRBD2 matches 13 bases. V lost 6 bases, J lost 8 bases, and 4 bases stayed unmatched. Germline CDR1 MGHDK, CDR2 SYGVNS. The CDR3 has 14 amino acids. The CDR3 region is CASRTSGGFHEQFF. In nucleotides, the CDR3 is TGTGCCAGCAGGACTAGCGGGGGGTTTCATGAGCAGTTCTTC.

With regard to this clonotype: One base away lies a much larger clone, so this may be a sequencing read error. The chain carries TRBV11-2 and TRBJ1-2; no definite D call. The germline CDR1 and CDR2 sequences are SGHAT and FQNNGV. The CDR3 contains 13 residues. This CDR3 reads CAGSLGSGYGYTF. The CDR3 DNA is TGTGCCGGCAGCTTGGGAAGCGGCTATGGCTACACCTTC.

The V gene is TRBV29-1, the J gene TRBJ2-7, with D tentatively TRBD1 or TRBD2 (5 bases each). V gave up 2 bases and J gave up 5 bases, with 13 bases separating them. The CDR3 contains 13 residues. Germline loops: CDR1 SQVTM, CDR2 ANQGSEA. CDR3 in amino acids: CSVELAGTDEQYF. The CDR3 DNA follows: TGCAGCGTTGAACTCGCCGGGACGGACGAGCAGTACTTC.

This clonotype was picked up a small number of times. The chain has TRBV10-3 and TRBJ2-5; D may correspond to TRBD1 or TRBD2 (6 bases each). The better agreement between TRBJ2-7 and the DNA end casts doubt on the J call. The germline gives CDR1 ENHRY, CDR2 SYGVKD. This CDR3 comprises 13 residues. The CDR3 DNA is TGTGCCATCAGTATTCAGGGGAGGTACGAGCAGTACTTC. The encoded protein is CAISIQGRYEQYF.

This clonotype was seen a few times. CDR3 sequence reads: CSVRHSVGEYGYTF. CDR3 nucleotide sequence: TGCAGCGTCCGACACTCAGTAGGGGAGTATGGCTACACCTTC. This chain links TRBV29-1 with TRBJ1-2; perhaps TRBD1 as D (5 bases). This CDR3 spans 14 amino acids. V lost 6 bases to trimming and J lost 5 bases, with 19 bases between them. Germline V CDR1 and CDR2: SQVTM, ANQGSEA. Filled out from reference TRBV29-1 and TRBJ1-2, the complete variable domain reads SAVISQKPSRDICQRGTSLTIQCQVDSQVTMMFWYRQQPGQSLTLIATANQGSEATYESGFVIDKFPISRPNLTFSTLTVSNMSPEDSSIYLCSVRHSVGEYGYTFGSGTRLTVV.

This rearrangement joins TRBV3-1 to TRBJ2-3, with no clear D. Deletions cut 6 bases from V and 8 bases from J, with 9 bases between. CDR3 length: 11 residues. CDR1 is LGHDT, CDR2 YNNKEL, per germline (reference sequence). The CDR3 DNA follows: TGTGCCAGCAGGGGTATCACTACGCAGTATTTT. Its protein product is CASRGITTQYF.

This chain joins TRBV20-1 and TRBJ2-5, with D possibly being TRBD1 or TRBD2 (6 bases each). CDR3 size: 13 residues. Looked up from germline, CDR1 is DFQATT and CDR2 is SNEGSKA (reference sequence). V lost 3 bases, J lost 4 bases, and 12 bases lay in between. The DNA of the CDR3 is TGCAGTGCTAGCGGGGGCGGACTAGAGACCCAGTACTTC. As protein: CSASGGGLETQYF.

This clonotype was recorded a few times. The rearrangement joins TRBV20-1 to TRBJ2-7; D might be TRBD2 (7 bases). The CDR3 sequence is 11 residues long. Trimming stripped 7 bases from V and 2 bases from J, with 9 bases between. The V gene's germline CDR1 is DFQATT and CDR2 SNEGSKA (reference sequence). CDR3 in amino acids: CSGGGTYEQYF. The CDR3 DNA is TGCAGTGGCGGGGGCACCTACGAGCAGTACTTC.

The chain employs TRBV3-1 and TRBJ2-5, with D possibly matching TRBD2 (7 bases). From germline, CDR1 is LGHDT and CDR2 YNNKEL (reference sequence). The ends were cut back, 0 bases at V and 4 bases at J, with 18 bases in the middle. This CDR3 contains 17 residues. CDR3: CASSQDMAGAPVETQYF. The DNA for the CDR3 is TGTGCCAGCAGCCAAGATATGGCGGGGGCTCCCGTAGAGACCCAGTACTTC.

This clonotype was seen many times. The chain employs TRBV5-1 and TRBJ1-2; D unresolved. CDR3 length: 13 amino acids. Germline CDR1 reads SGHRS; CDR2 reads YFSETQ. The germline V and J ends were trimmed by 0 bases and 6 bases, with 9 bases remaining between them. CDR3 DNA sequence: TGCGCCAGCAGCTTGGCCGAGGGAGATGGCTACACCTTC. Amino acids: CASSLAEGDGYTF.

The V call is TRBV14, the J call TRBJ2-1, with D perhaps matching TRBD1 or TRBD2 (5 bases each). V shed 0 bases and J shed 8 bases, with 17 bases lying between them. This CDR3 is built from 16 residues. Germline V gene sequence: CDR1 SGHDN, CDR2 FVKESK. DNA of the CDR3: TGTGCCAGCAGCCAAGATGAGGGGCTAAGGGGCGATGAGCAGTTCTTC. Its translation: CASSQDEGLRGDEQFF.

This clonotype came up once. This sequence joins TRBV25-1 and TRBJ2-1; D gene unclear. This CDR3 is built from 13 residues. Trimming pared 7 bases from V and 9 bases from J, leaving 16 bases between. CDR1 MGHDK and CDR2 SYGVNS come from the germline V gene. The CDR3 sequence: CASTHWPAGEQFF. The CDR3 coding sequence is TGTGCCAGCACCCATTGGCCAGCTGGTGAGCAGTTCTTC. The full variable domain, completed using reference TRBV25-1 and TRBJ2-1, is EADIYQTPRYLVIGTGKKITLECSQTMGHDKMYWYQQDPGMELHLIHYSYGVNSTEKGDLSSESTVSRIRTEHFPLTLESARPSHTSQYLCASTHWPAGEQFFGPGTRLTVL.

The chain couples TRBV5-1 to TRBJ2-6, with 9 bases fitting TRBD1. CDR1 SGHRS and CDR2 YFSETQ come from the germline V gene. The CDR3 runs to 15 residues. The junction had 2 bases not matched to a gene; V was cut back by 3 bases and J by 4 bases. The CDR3 spells CASSWTGVGANVLTF. As DNA, the CDR3 is TGCGCCAGCAGCTGGACAGGGGTCGGGGCCAACGTCCTGACTTTC.

This clonotype was counted at least ten times. This sequence joins TRBV29-1 and TRBJ2-5; no firm D call. Germline V gene data show CDR1 as SQVTM and CDR2 as ANQGSEA. Trimming left V 4 bases short and J 3 bases short, with 9 bases between. This CDR3 has 12 residues. The CDR3: CSVGHQKETQYF. CDR3 sequence (DNA): TGCAGCGTTGGTCACCAGAAAGAGACCCAGTACTTC.